The clone carrying this TCR beta chain was picked up a small number of times. During its preparation, the TCRbeta library received unique molecular identifiers. Using its own MiXCR run on the PCR reads, TCRdb lists one record per CDR3 protein. The table records a few hundred thousand distinct CDR3 sequences, about 17% of them present only once. This record belongs to a study of T-cell reconstitution after alpha-beta-depleted transplantation in children. The germline V gene encodes CDR1 SGDLS and CDR2 YYNGEE. V was pared by 3 bases and J by 4 bases, with 15 bases between. The length of the CDR3 is 15 residues.

The input for sequencing was PBMCs from the stem cell graft donor, taken from the stem cell graft. The receptor was isolated from a human donor who donated a stem cell graft to a child with acute lymphoblastic leukemia. This chain links TRBV9 with TRBJ2-3, with D perhaps TRBD1 or TRBD2 (7 bases each). DNA of the CDR3: TGTGCCAGCAGCGCGGCCAGGGGGAGGGCAGATACGCAGTATTTT. This encodes CASSAARGRADTQYF.